The 18 T cell receptor beta chains in this list originate from one sample, sequenced in a study of early T cells in non-severe SARS-CoV-2 infection. TCRdb processed the 5' RACE reads anew with MiXCR; each CDR3 protein has one entry. This sample has some 96,000 distinct CDR3 sequences; about 12% occur once, and the top ten carry around 2.4%. The sequenced sample consisted of whole blood. The origin of the receptors is an adult who was a healthcare worker with PCR-confirmed SARS-CoV-2 infection or an uninfected control (not recorded which).

This chain uses TRBV7-9 with TRBJ1-1; a possible D gene is TRBD1 (5 bases). CDR1 SEHNR and CDR2 FQNEAQ come from the germline V gene (reference sequence). This CDR3 has 17 amino acids. V was trimmed by 5 bases and J by 4 bases, leaving 23 bases between them. The CDR3 coding sequence is TGTGCCAGCAGCCGTTCTGGGGGGGAAACCTGGAGCACTGAAGCTTTCTTT. This sequence encodes CASSRSGGETWSTEAFF.

This clonotype was detected a few times. The chain is built from TRBV5-4 and TRBJ2-7; D is uncertain. V was pared by 4 bases and J by 6 bases, with 14 bases between. CDR3 length equals 13 residues. CDR1 is SGHNT and CDR2 is YYREEE in the germline V gene (reference sequence). The DNA of the CDR3 is TGTGCCAGCAGCCAAAAACCATGGGGCGAGCAGTACTTC. Translation: CASSQKPWGEQYF.

This clonotype has more than one count but fewer than ten. The gene calls are TRBV3-1 and TRBJ2-1; no definite D call. Germline lookup yields CDR1 LGHDT and CDR2 YNNKEL (reference sequence). Trimming cost V 4 bases and J 7 bases, with 17 bases left between them. The CDR3 has 15 amino acids. DNA of the CDR3: TGTGCCAGCAGCCCCCATCCCTTACACCCGAATGAGCAGTTCTTC. Translating it yields CASSPHPLHPNEQFF.

This clonotype was picked up many times. The chain employs TRBV7-3 and TRBJ2-1; maybe TRBD1 (7 bases). Germline loops: CDR1 SGHTA, CDR2 FQGTGA. The CDR3 covers 13 residues. With 4 bases removed from V and 13 bases from J, the gap between germline ends came to 17 bases. The CDR3 nucleotides are TGTGCCAGCAGCTCGACGCCAGGGGGGCACCAGTTCTTC. This codes for CASSSTPGGHQFF.

This clonotype was observed at least ten times. This chain links TRBV2 with TRBJ2-5; D not resolved. V was shortened by 6 bases and J by 1 base, with 3 bases between the two germline ends. This CDR3 is built from 11 residues. Germline assignment: CDR1 SNHLY and CDR2 FYNNEI. The CDR3: CASSFQETQYF. As DNA, the CDR3 is TGTGCCAGCAGCTTCCAAGAGACCCAGTACTTC.

V gene TRBV3-1 combines with J gene TRBJ2-3; 8 bases map to TRBD2. Trimming removed 4 bases from V and 2 bases from J; junction bases left unmatched: 8. Germline V gene lookup returns CDR1 LGHDT and CDR2 YNNKEL (reference sequence). The length of the CDR3 is 16 residues. Here the CDR3 reads CASSPGTRPHTDTQYF. CDR3 coding DNA: TGTGCCAGCAGCCCGGGGACTAGACCCCACACAGATACGCAGTATTTT.

This clonotype was seen repeatedly, ten times or more. The CDR3 reads CASSQVGDSPYEQYF. CDR3 DNA sequence: TGTGCCAGCAGCCAAGTTGGGGACAGCCCCTACGAGCAGTACTTC. The genes are TRBV4-2 and TRBJ2-7, with 7 bases matching TRBD1. Trimming took 1 base from V and 2 from J; bases not matched to a gene: 5. The germline gives CDR1 LGHNA, CDR2 YNFKEQ. This CDR3 is 15 amino acids long.

In nucleotides, the CDR3 is TGCGGTGGGGGCCTAAACTATGGCTACACCTTC. Its protein is CGGGLNYGYTF. V usage is TRBV29-1 and J usage is TRBJ1-2; the D gene is possibly TRBD1 (6 bases). Germline CDR1 SQVTM, CDR2 ANQGSEA. CDR3 length equals 11 residues.

Details on this clonotype: This sequence may be a read error, since a much larger clone differs from it by one base. The V and J genes are TRBV6-2 or TRBV6-3 and TRBJ2-3; the D is unclear. The germline V gene has CDR1 MNHEY and CDR2 SVGEGT. The CDR3 contains 12 residues. The CDR3 DNA follows: TGTCCCAGCAGTTACTCGAGTGATACGCAGTATTTT. This codes for CPSSYSSDTQYF.

The V call is TRBV27, the J call TRBJ1-6; the D is unclear. This CDR3 is 13 amino acids long. V lost 6 bases and J 9 bases, leaving 12 bases between the germline ends. The germline CDR1 and CDR2 sequences are MNHEY and SMNVEV (reference sequence). CDR3 residues: CASSAGEGSPLHF. DNA of the CDR3: TGTGCCAGCAGCGCAGGAGAGGGTTCACCCCTCCACTTT.

This clonotype was detected many times. This rearrangement joins TRBV10-2 to TRBJ2-5; possible D gene TRBD2, 5 bases. CDR3 length: 14 residues. The V end was cut by 10 bases, the J end by 5 bases, with 20 bases between. Germline values: CDR1 WSHSY, CDR2 SAAADI. In nucleotides, the CDR3 is TGCGCCACGAACCTTGGACTGCGAGGGGAGACCCAGTACTTC. Translation: CATNLGLRGETQYF.

This clonotype occurred a few times. The chain couples TRBV28 to TRBJ1-1; D gene unclear. The V end was cut by 5 bases, the J end by 2 bases, with 6 bases between. Germline V gene data show CDR1 as MDHEN and CDR2 as SYDVKM. The CDR3 has 12 amino acids. CDR3 bases: TGTGCCAGCAGTCAAATAAACACTGAAGCTTTCTTT. Amino acids: CASSQINTEAFF.

This clonotype has a count of ten or more. The chain carries TRBV6-5 and TRBJ2-7, with 8 bases matching TRBD2. In germline, CDR1 is MNHEY, CDR2 SVGAGI. Germline trimming cut 7 bases from V and 4 bases from J; bases unmatched to any gene: 15. The CDR3 totals 16 residues. The DNA for the CDR3 is TGTGCCAGCACCCGAACCGCGGGGGGCCGGCGATACGAGCAGTACTTC. Translating it yields CASTRTAGGRRYEQYF.

This clonotype was seen many times. The V gene is TRBV7-9, the J gene TRBJ1-6; 7 nucleotides align to TRBD1. From germline, CDR1 is SEHNR and CDR2 FQNEAQ (reference sequence). Trimming took 5 bases from V and 7 from J; bases not matched to a gene: 11. The CDR3 contains 16 residues. The DNA for the CDR3 is TGTGCCAGCAGCCGATTAACCGGACAGGCGAATTCACCCCTCCACTTT. This translates into CASSRLTGQANSPLHF.

This sequence joins TRBV28 and TRBJ2-3; the D is unclear. Germline CDR1 and CDR2: MDHEN and SYDVKM. V was cut by 4 bases and J by 8 bases, with 13 bases left in between. The CDR3 length is 13 residues. This chain's CDR3 is CASSSPPESTQYF. The CDR3, as DNA: TGTGCCAGCAGTTCCCCACCGGAGAGTACGCAGTATTTT.

In its sample, this clonotype was seen a few times. The chain joins TRBV28 to TRBJ2-2; 9 bases align to TRBD1. The trim removed 7 bases at V and 5 bases at J, leaving 11 bases unmatched. Germline loops: CDR1 MDHEN, CDR2 SYDVKM. The CDR3 length is 16 residues. The CDR3 reads CASTWVQGAPTGELFF. CDR3 coding DNA: TGTGCCAGCACCTGGGTACAGGGGGCTCCAACCGGGGAGCTGTTTTTT.

This clonotype was counted ten times or more. The chain combines TRBV7-6 with TRBJ2-5; 11 bases line up with TRBD2. Germline values: CDR1 SGHVS, CDR2 FNYEAQ. The V segment lost 2 bases and the J segment 2 bases; nucleotides outside the gene matches: 4. The CDR3 totals 16 residues. CDR3 amino acids: CASSLLAGGFQETQYF. Here the CDR3 DNA reads TGTGCCAGCAGCTTACTAGCGGGGGGATTTCAAGAGACCCAGTACTTC.

This clonotype was picked up many times. This chain joins TRBV12-3 or TRBV12-4 and TRBJ2-1, with D perhaps matching TRBD1 (5 bases). The germline V and J ends were trimmed by 7 bases and 8 bases, with 15 bases remaining between them. The CDR3 is made up of 13 amino acids. CDR3 sequence (DNA): TGTGCCAGCACAGGGTCTTATGTGGATGAGCAGTTCTTC. Its protein is CASTGSYVDEQFF.